The 12 T cell receptor beta chains below all came from one sample that was sequenced in a study of blood T cells in healthy people across ages. Alongside a J-beta primer mix, a sample-barcoded 5' primer served in a second PCR lasting about 7 to 12 cycles. In TCRdb, the 5' RACE reads were re-called with MiXCR into one record per CDR3 protein. The repertoire holds some 860,000 distinct CDR3 sequences, with 56% as singletons. The material sequenced was blood. These receptors were obtained from a man in his forties in good health.

This clonotype appeared a few times. The chain couples TRBV5-5 to TRBJ2-5; tentatively, D is TRBD2 (6 bases). CDR1 is SGHKS and CDR2 is YYEKEE in the germline V gene (reference sequence). The CDR3 runs 13 residues. The V end lost 2 bases, the J end lost 4 bases, and 9 bases lay between the germline ends. This CDR3 reads CASSLYGGETQYF. The CDR3 nucleotides are TGTGCCAGCAGCTTATACGGGGGAGAGACCCAGTACTTC.

The J gene is TRBJ1-2, the V gene TRBV12-3 or TRBV12-4; possibly TRBD1 for D (6 bases). The CDR3 runs 15 residues. Trimming took off 6 bases at V and 2 bases at J, with 16 bases between the two ends. CDR3 nucleotide sequence: TGTGCCAGCAGCCCCGTCTTGGGGGCCAACTATGGCTACACCTTC. It is translated as CASSPVLGANYGYTF.

In the case of this clonotype: The germline gene is not matched at one end of the junction; a read error may be the cause. The V and J genes are TRBV20-1 and TRBJ2-3; 14 bases align to TRBD2. This CDR3 is 16 amino acids long. CDR1 is DFQATT and CDR2 is SNEGSKA in the germline V gene (reference sequence). The CDR3, as DNA: TGTAGTGCACGAGGACTAGCGGGGGGTGGGACAGATACGCAGTATTTT. Residues: CSARGLAGGGTDTQYF.

The chain employs TRBV4-1 and TRBJ2-1, with 7 bases that match TRBD2. The V gene's germline CDR1 is MGHRA and CDR2 YSYEKL. J was trimmed by 5 bases and V by 0 bases; bases with no gene match: 13. This CDR3 region has 18 residues. In DNA form, the CDR3 reads TGCGCCAGCAGCCAAGATTGGGCGGGAGTGTTTTCCAACAATGAGCAGTTCTTC. Its protein product is CASSQDWAGVFSNNEQFF.

The rearrangement joins TRBV27 to TRBJ2-3; no firm D call. Germline CDR1 reads MNHEY; CDR2 reads SMNVEV (reference sequence). The CDR3 sequence is 12 residues long. The V end lost 5 bases, the J end lost 6 bases, and 9 bases lay between the germline ends. CDR3 protein: CASSGKSDTQYF. The CDR3 DNA sequence: TGTGCCAGCAGTGGGAAGTCGGATACGCAGTATTTT.

The rearrangement links TRBV12-3 or TRBV12-4 to TRBJ2-3, with 8 bases fitting TRBD1. V gave up 3 bases and J gave up 10 bases; unmatched junction bases: 12. The CDR3 length is 15 residues. This chain's CDR3 is CASSLAGGSSYPQYF. CDR3 DNA sequence: TGTGCCAGCAGTTTGGCAGGGGGCTCGAGCTATCCGCAGTATTTT.

The rearrangement links TRBV6-6 to TRBJ1-4; no reliable D call. Germline V lookup: CDR1 MNHNY, CDR2 SVGAGI (reference sequence). V lost 6 bases, J lost 8 bases, and 10 bases lay in between. The CDR3 is 12 residues long. The CDR3 nucleotides are TGTGCCAGCAGGAAGGGTGACGAAAAACTGTTTTTT. Amino acids: CASRKGDEKLFF.

This rearrangement joins TRBV6-2 or TRBV6-3 to TRBJ2-1; the D gene is possibly TRBD2 (5 bases). Deletions cut 8 bases from V and 10 bases from J, with 12 bases between. The CDR3 is made up of 11 amino acids. Germline V gene data show CDR1 as MNHEY and CDR2 as SVGEGT. For the CDR3, the DNA is TGTGCCAGCCGGGAAGTCAGGGAGCAGTTCTTC. Translation gives CASREVREQFF.

This clonotype was detected many times. V is TRBV6-4 and J is TRBJ2-3, with TRBD2 identical over 10 bases. This CDR3 region has 14 residues. V lost 3 bases, J lost 4 bases, and 1 base stayed unmatched. CDR1 and CDR2 from the germline V gene are MRHNA and SNTAGT. The CDR3 protein is CASSESGGADTQYF. For the CDR3, the DNA is TGTGCCAGCAGTGAAAGCGGGGGGGCAGATACGCAGTATTTT.

The chain employs TRBV7-3 and TRBJ2-3, with 8 bases identical to TRBD1. Germline V CDR1 and CDR2: SGHTA, FQGTGA. With V trimmed by 0 bases and J by 4 bases, 9 bases remained unmatched. The CDR3 totals 17 residues. The CDR3 region has the DNA TGTGCCAGCAGCTTAACCGGCAGGGGGCTTGGGGCAGATACGCAGTATTTT. It specifies CASSLTGRGLGADTQYF.

The V and J genes are TRBV12-3 or TRBV12-4 and TRBJ1-1; D is unclear. This CDR3 spans 14 amino acids. Between the trimmed V and J ends, which lost 3 bases and 2 bases, there was a span of 10 bases. In DNA, the CDR3 is TGTGCCAGCAGTTTTTTGGGCAGAAACACTGAAGCTTTCTTT. This gives the protein CASSFLGRNTEAFF.

The rearrangement uses TRBV5-1 and TRBJ2-1; TRBD2 aligns across 7 bases. CDR3 length: 15 amino acids. CDR1 SGHRS and CDR2 YFSETQ come from the germline V gene. Trimming took 3 bases from V and 0 from J; bases not matched to a gene: 3. The CDR3 loop is CASSWGGSSYNEQFF. CDR3 DNA sequence: TGCGCCAGCAGCTGGGGCGGGAGCTCCTACAATGAGCAGTTCTTC. The full variable domain, with the rest looked up from reference TRBV5-1 and TRBJ2-1, is KAGVTQTPRYLIKTRGQQVTLSCSPISGHRSVSWYQQTPGQGLQFLFEYFSETQRNKGNFPGRFSGRQFSNSRSEMNVSTLELGDSALYLCASSWGGSSYNEQFFGPGTRLTVL.